This record covers a single TCR beta chain. The read terminates 3 residues ahead of where the CDR3 ends, so the germline J gene completes it. Sequencing was performed with immunoSEQ multiplex PCR; in TCRdb, only in-frame clones are kept and a portion is missing. The sample table sets out tens of thousands of clones. This sample is part of a study of T cells in women clearing cervical HPV infection. On the study more broadly: Case blood was drawn when the lesion was first found; control blood after infection became undetectable.

This CDR3 region has 15 residues. Between the trimmed V and J ends, which lost 0 bases and 4 bases, there was a span of 13 bases. Germline V lookup: CDR1 GTSNPN, CDR2 SVGIG (reference sequence). This TCR derives from a woman between 18 and 70 years old with a cervical HPV16 infection that either progressed to CIN3+ or cleared (not recorded which). The chain has TRBV30 and TRBJ1-3; D is unresolved. The specimen sequenced was blood buffy coat. Partial CDR3 DNA: TGTGCCTGGAGTGTCGGTACTGCGGGGGGAAACACC. Amino acids: CAWSVGTAGGNT. The full CDR3 reads CAWSVGTAGGNTIYF. Together with reference TRBV30 and TRBJ1-3, the CDR3 gives the full variable domain: SQTIHQWPATLVQPVGSPLSLECTVEGTSNPNLYWYRQAAGRGLQLLFYSVGIGQISSEVPQNLSASRPQDRQFILSSKKLLLSDSGFYLCAWSVGTAGGNTIYFGEGSWLTVV.